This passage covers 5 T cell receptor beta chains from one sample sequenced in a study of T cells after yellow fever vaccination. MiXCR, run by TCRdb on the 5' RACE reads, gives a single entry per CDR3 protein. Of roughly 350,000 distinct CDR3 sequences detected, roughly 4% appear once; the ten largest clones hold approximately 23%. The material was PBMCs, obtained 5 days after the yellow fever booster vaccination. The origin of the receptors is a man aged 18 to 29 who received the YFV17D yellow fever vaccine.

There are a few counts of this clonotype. The CDR3 sequence: CASSPLGRRQGRENTGELFF. The CDR3 bases are TGTGCCAGCAGCCCCCTTGGCAGGCGACAGGGGAGGGAGAACACCGGGGAGCTGTTTTTT. The V and J genes are TRBV3-1 and TRBJ2-2, with D possibly TRBD1 on 8 matching bases. The CDR3 loop spans 20 amino acids. Trimming left V 4 bases short and J 1 base short, with 25 bases between. Germline V lookup: CDR1 LGHDT, CDR2 YNNKEL (reference sequence).

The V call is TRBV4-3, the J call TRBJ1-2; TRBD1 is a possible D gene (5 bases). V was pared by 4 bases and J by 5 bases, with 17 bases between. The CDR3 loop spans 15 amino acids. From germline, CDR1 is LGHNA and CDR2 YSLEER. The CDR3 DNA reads TGCGCCAGCAGCCTCACTGTGGGGGGTTCTTATGGCTACACCTTC. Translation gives CASSLTVGGSYGYTF.

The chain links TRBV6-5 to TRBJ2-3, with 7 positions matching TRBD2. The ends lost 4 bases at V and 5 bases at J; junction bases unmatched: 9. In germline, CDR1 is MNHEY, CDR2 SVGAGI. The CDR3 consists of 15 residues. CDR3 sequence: CASSSPRLAGDTQYF. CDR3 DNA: TGTGCCAGCAGTTCCCCGCGACTAGCAGGAGATACGCAGTATTTT.

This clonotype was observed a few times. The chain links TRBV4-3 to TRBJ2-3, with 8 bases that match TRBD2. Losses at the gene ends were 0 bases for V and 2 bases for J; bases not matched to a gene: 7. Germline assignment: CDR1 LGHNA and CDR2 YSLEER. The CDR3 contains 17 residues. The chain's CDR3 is CASSQEAGAVPTDTQYF. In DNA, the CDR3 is TGCGCCAGCAGCCAAGAAGCGGGGGCCGTCCCCACAGATACGCAGTATTTT.

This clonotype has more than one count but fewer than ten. The CDR3 region is CASSSPPGLPSYEQYV. As DNA, the CDR3 is TGTGCCAGCAGTTCCCCCCCGGGACTCCCGTCCTACGAGCAGTACGTC. The genes are TRBV6-2 or TRBV6-3 and TRBJ2-7; maybe TRBD2 (6 bases). Trimming removed 4 bases from V and 1 base from J, with 17 bases in between. The CDR3 sequence is 16 residues long. CDR1 is MNHEY and CDR2 is SVGEGT in the germline V gene.